This T cell receptor beta chain was captured by sequencing in a study of technical replicates of blood from a few donors. V dropped 6 bases and J dropped 5 bases, with 16 bases sitting between them. CDR1 and CDR2 from the germline V gene are SNHLY and FYNNEI. This CDR3 spans 14 amino acids. Assay used: immunoSEQ multiplex PCR; TCRdb lists only in-frame clones, some missing. The table has about 72,000 clones, nearly 97% seen once. Only one count was recorded for this clone. The rearrangement uses TRBV2 and TRBJ1-1; TRBD1 is a possible D gene (6 bases). Sequenced sample: T cells isolated from PBMCs. The source is a human donor in good health. Here the CDR3 reads CASRLGAGATEAFF. The CDR3 DNA is TGTGCCAGCAGGTTGGGGGCGGGGGCTACTGAAGCTTTCTTT.